What follows are 5 T cell receptor beta chains derived from one specimen sequenced in a study of T cells in localized non-small cell lung cancer (dated by TCRdb to 2019 to 2021). Library generation was performed with the immunoSEQ multiplex PCR assay. TCRdb re-hosts the immuneACCESS table, in-frame sequences only. Its copies lack some clones; in the studies checked, an unresolved V gene accounts for under half of them, and the cause for the rest is not known. The sample records some 1,200 clones, roughly 29% of which are singletons. Jointly, the top ten make up over 30% of the sample. Sample: normal lung tissue next to the tumor, taken before any cancer treatment. The receptors originated from a male donor aged 60 or over with stage II squamous cell lung carcinoma.

A few counts support this clone. CDR3 region: CSVTQGGGGNTIYF. CDR3 DNA sequence: TGCAGCGTGACCCAGGGGGGTGGTGGAAACACCATATATTTT. The rearrangement uses TRBV29-1 and TRBJ1-3, with TRBD1 matching 7 bases. The CDR3 loop spans 14 amino acids. Germline V CDR1 and CDR2: SQVTM, ANQGSEA. Trimming at V came to 6 bases and at J to 3 bases, leaving 8 bases not matched to a gene.

The genes are TRBV9 and TRBJ2-1; D perhaps matches TRBD2 (7 bases). CDR3 length: 14 residues. The V end was cut by 5 bases, the J end by 8 bases, with 17 bases between. CDR1 is SGDLS, CDR2 YYNGEE, per germline. CDR3 bases: TGTGCCAGCAGTCCCTGGGGGGGCGAGGATGAGCAGTTCTTC. Protein: CASSPWGGEDEQFF.

The chain couples TRBV11-3 to TRBJ1-2; a possible D gene is TRBD1 (5 bases). Trimming stripped 5 bases from V and 3 bases from J, with 16 bases between. Germline CDR1 SGHNT, CDR2 YENEEA. The CDR3 consists of 15 residues. The DNA for the CDR3 is TGTGCCAGCAGCCGATGGGACGGTGCCCACTATGGCTACACCTTC. Translating it yields CASSRWDGAHYGYTF.

The chain employs TRBV14 and TRBJ2-3; no clear D gene. There are 11 residues in the CDR3. V was trimmed by 2 bases and J by 5 bases, leaving 2 bases between them. From germline, CDR1 is SGHDN and CDR2 FVKESK. CDR3 sequence reads: CASSQLDTQYF. The CDR3 region has the DNA TGTGCCAGCAGCCAACTAGATACGCAGTATTTT. Using reference TRBV14 and TRBJ2-3 for the parts outside the CDR3, the full variable domain is EAGVTQFPSHSVIEKGQTVTLRCDPISGHDNLYWYRRVMGKEIKFLLHFVKESKQDESGMPNNRFLAERTGGTYSTLKVQPAELEDSGVYFCASSQLDTQYFGPGTRLTVL.

The chain uses TRBV5-1 and TRBJ2-5; D may be TRBD2 (6 bases). The germline V and J ends were trimmed by 0 bases and 4 bases, with 10 bases remaining between them. The CDR3 consists of 14 residues. CDR1 and CDR2 (germline): SGHRS, YFSETQ. The CDR3 here is CASSLATGVETQYF. CDR3 in DNA: TGCGCCAGCAGCTTGGCGACGGGAGTAGAGACCCAGTACTTC.